This T cell receptor (beta chain) was captured by sequencing in a study of blood T cell repertoires in COVID-19 (TCRdb year 2020). For the wider study: Samples from collaborators originated in the United States, Italy and Spain and spanned both the acute and convalescent phases of COVID-19. The material from the prospective study consisted of cDNA or gDNA derived from T cells, B-cell-depleted T cells, or PBMCs. The dataset comprised deeply sampled blood TCRbeta repertoires from subjects exposed to, actively infected with, or recovered from COVID-19. The repertoires were released in a freely available public database meant as a resource for research on the immune response to SARS-CoV-2. Samples were obtained from the ongoing ImmuneRACE study (first 160 participants) and from some 1,200 subjects provided by 6 global collaborators. A de-identified subject ID, COVID-19 status, age in years and sex were almost always included in the sample metadata. Where available, HLA class I and class II types were taken from metadata supplied by the sample provider and were not determined by assay-based typing. The investigation overall reported the following: The amount of clinical and demographic metadata varied by source and participant and was provided uncurated.

TCRbeta CDR3 regions were amplified from genomic DNA by means of the immunoSEQ Assay, a bias-controlled multiplex PCR. From the authors' description of their analysis: Nucleated cell counts per sample were estimated from amplification of reference gene primers within the assay. Sequence reads were collapsed and filtered to measure the absolute abundance of every unique TCRbeta CDR3 rearrangement. Productive Simpson clonality was computed per sample as the square root of Simpson's diversity index over productive rearrangements. Sourced from immuneACCESS, this table was stored by TCRdb with only in-frame sequences that have V and J called. A share of the clones is absent; for the studies checked, an unresolved V gene accounts for under half, and the remainder has no known explanation. The V and J calls and clone size come from that table; D and trimming were worked out from the DNA. The sample yields 240,000 or so clones; 81% were counted once. 7.5% of the sample belongs to the ten largest clones.

V has 0 bases trimmed and J has 1 base trimmed; junction bases matching no gene number 3. CDR1 and CDR2 were assigned from the germline V gene as SGDLS and YYNGEE. The cysteine opens and the phenylalanine closes a CDR3 of 15 amino acids. CDR3 DNA is the only sequence kept; it has 45 bases, read in frame from the first base. A note on this clone: There is no known antigen for this receptor. Qualities for individual bases were not recorded, and no much larger clone is one base off.

One collaborating source in Seattle enrolled patients while the patients were actively infected and followed the patients over time throughout the course of disease. Collaborating institutions collected whole blood in K2EDTA tubes following their own protocols. For TCRbeta analysis, collaborator samples were shipped as frozen whole blood, as isolated PBMCs, or as DNA extracted from either sample type. Here the chain combines TRBV9 and TRBJ1-1, with 7 bases in between that match TRBD1. The receptor was isolated from a woman older than 75 with COVID-19, enrolled during active disease. Sequencing was performed on peripheral blood. The DNA reads TGTGCCAGCAGCGTAGTTGGGACAGCGAACACTGAAGCTTTCTTT. This sequence encodes CASSVVGTANTEAFF.